This T cell receptor (beta chain) was found in a study of T cell responses to AZD1222 COVID-19 vaccine. Study findings and constraints: Increases in Spike-specific TCR breadth and depth were seen after two AZD1222 doses. There were vaccine-associated CD4 TCRs across spike, dominant at 160-218 and 743-854.

Assay: immunoSEQ multiplex PCR; the TCRdb copy retains only in-frame clones and omits some. This sample has about 130,000 clones, with about 90% found just once. Remarks on this clone: Its antigen is undetermined.

Germline V lookup: CDR1 SGHRS, CDR2 YFSETQ. V gave up 1 base and J gave up 2 bases, with 9 bases separating them. The CDR3 has 15 amino acids. The origin of this receptor is an adult in good health. This specimen was peripheral blood, taken on day 0 of AZD1222 vaccination. The chain couples TRBV5-1 to TRBJ2-2; no definite D call. The CDR3 is CASSLLNVNTGELFF. Written as DNA, the CDR3 is TGCGCCAGCAGCTTGTTGAACGTAAACACCGGGGAGCTGTTTTTT.